The present T cell receptor (beta chain) was sequenced within a study of blood T cell repertoires in COVID-19. V shed 4 bases and J 5 bases; nucleotides not matched to a gene: 5. Germline V gene sequence: CDR1 SEHNR, CDR2 FQNEAQ (reference sequence). The CDR3 covers 15 residues. Recovered status in Cohort 3 required two negative PCRs, clearance, or symptom resolution. Authors' data handling: Reference gene primers were amplified, and this amplification served to estimate nucleated cell counts. The repertoire was sequenced with immunoSEQ multiplex PCR; TCRdb's copy has only in-frame clones and lacks some. V, J and clone size derive from that table, while D and trimming were established from the DNA sequence. The sample yields approximately 200,000 clones, around four fifths seen once.

The chain is built from TRBV7-9 and TRBJ2-3; 11 bases are shared with TRBD2. This receptor was obtained from a man between 35 and 55 years old who had recovered from COVID-19. The sample was PBMCs or T cells enriched from blood (not recorded which). The CDR3 DNA follows: TGTGCCAGCAGCTCCAGACTAGCGGGGAGAGATACGCAGTATTTT. Translated, it gives CASSSRLAGRDTQYF.